Presented here are 28 T cell receptor beta chains from one specimen sequenced in a study of blood T cell repertoires in COVID-19. Profiled with immunoSEQ multiplex PCR; TCRdb holds only in-frame clones, not every one. Counted here are about 60,000 clones, more than 70% occurring once; the ten biggest clones make up roughly a fifth. Source material: peripheral blood. The receptors here all came from a man aged 25-40 years with COVID-19, enrolled during active disease.

This clone was picked up one time. This chain uses TRBV28 with TRBJ1-1; 7 bases align to TRBD1. Germline V gene data show CDR1 as MDHEN and CDR2 as SYDVKM. Trimming cost V 2 bases and J 2 bases; bases outside gene matches: 11. The CDR3 sequence is 17 residues long. The CDR3 is CASSLVPGTGVNTEAFF. The CDR3 nucleotides are TGTGCCAGCAGTTTAGTCCCCGGAACAGGGGTAAACACTGAAGCTTTCTTT.

V usage is TRBV10-3 and J usage is TRBJ1-1; D perhaps matches TRBD1 (6 bases). V lost 4 bases and J 1 base, leaving 16 bases between the germline ends. The CDR3 contains 16 residues. The V gene's germline CDR1 is ENHRY and CDR2 SYGVKD. CDR3 nucleotides: TGTGCCATCAGTGGGGACAACTCTTCACCGAACACTGAAGCTTTCTTT. This translates into CAISGDNSSPNTEAFF.

The rearrangement joins TRBV12-3 or TRBV12-4 to TRBJ2-5, with D possibly matching TRBD2 (5 bases). Trimming removed 3 bases at V and 7 bases at J, with 9 bases between. This CDR3 contains 12 residues. The CDR3 DNA follows: TGTGCCAGCAGTTTCCCGGCGGGGACCCAGTACTTC. It specifies CASSFPAGTQYF.

The chain combines TRBV7-2 with TRBJ2-7; 7 bases agree with TRBD1. The V gene end was trimmed by 5 bases and the J gene end by 2 bases; junction bases not matched to a gene: 9. This CDR3 has 15 amino acids. Germline V gene lookup returns CDR1 SGHTA and CDR2 FQGNSA. CDR3 in DNA: TGTGCCAGCAGCGTAAACAGGGGTGGGCCCTACGAGCAGTACTTC. Translating gives CASSVNRGGPYEQYF.

This clone was counted once. The chain uses TRBV6-2 or TRBV6-3 and TRBJ2-1; D is perhaps TRBD2 (5 bases). Germline-derived CDR1 and CDR2 are MNHEY and SVGEGT. The CDR3 runs 16 residues. The germline V and J ends were trimmed by 2 bases and 0 bases, with 11 bases remaining between them. In DNA, the CDR3 is TGTGCCAGCAGTTACAAGCGGTTGTCCTCCTACAATGAGCAGTTCTTC. Its protein is CASSYKRLSSYNEQFF.

This clone was counted ten times or more. The genes are TRBV12-5 and TRBJ2-7, with TRBD2 identical over 8 bases. The CDR3 has 14 amino acids. V trimming: 7 bases; J trimming: 4 bases; junction bases outside the gene matches: 9. CDR1 and CDR2 from the germline V gene are LGHNT and FRNRAP. This CDR3 is CASALGSGRYEQYF. The CDR3 region has the DNA TGTGCTAGTGCCCTCGGAAGCGGGAGATACGAGCAGTACTTC.

This chain connects TRBV11-3 to TRBJ1-1; 8 bases are a match to TRBD1. Trimming took 5 bases from V and 1 from J; bases not matched to a gene: 6. The CDR3 has 15 amino acids. CDR1 and CDR2 from the germline V gene are SGHNT and YENEEA. The CDR3 coding sequence is TGTGCCAGCAGCACCCAGGGGGCTCGGAACACTGAAGCTTTCTTT. Protein: CASSTQGARNTEAFF.

This sequence joins TRBV29-1 and TRBJ1-4; D is perhaps TRBD1 (5 bases). V lost 5 bases and J lost 5, with 18 bases in between. Germline CDR1 and CDR2: SQVTM and ANQGSEA. The CDR3 totals 15 residues. This CDR3 reads CSVLPTSGLNEKLFF. The DNA of the CDR3 is TGCAGCGTTCTTCCGACGTCAGGGCTAAATGAAAAACTGTTTTTT.

The sample holds a few counts of this clone. The chain has TRBV28 and TRBJ2-7, with a tentative D call TRBD1 (6 bases). The CDR3 has 14 residues. Trimming shortened V by 3 bases and J by 3 bases, and 12 bases separated the two germline ends. Germline V gene data show CDR1 as MDHEN and CDR2 as SYDVKM. The CDR3 spells CASSFGQGYYEQYF. CDR3 nucleotides: TGTGCCAGCAGTTTTGGGCAGGGGTACTACGAGCAGTACTTC.

The CDR3 DNA reads as TGCGCCAGCAGCGGAGGACAGCCGGCCTACGAGCAGTACTTC. Translation gives CASSGGQPAYEQYF. The chain is built from TRBV5-1 and TRBJ2-7; maybe TRBD1 (6 bases). The CDR3 contains 14 residues. Germline-derived CDR1 and CDR2 are SGHRS and YFSETQ. Between the trimmed V and J ends, which lost 4 bases and 2 bases, there was a span of 13 bases.

This clone has more than one count but fewer than ten. V and J are TRBV4-1 and TRBJ1-6; maybe TRBD1 (5 bases). Germline V gene data show CDR1 as MGHRA and CDR2 as YSYEKL. This CDR3 is 15 amino acids long. Trimming removed 0 bases from V and 9 bases from J, with 12 bases in between. CDR3 loop: CASSQEGVYGSPLHF. Here the CDR3 DNA reads TGCGCCAGCAGCCAAGAAGGGGTTTATGGTTCACCCCTCCACTTT.

This sequence joins TRBV7-2 and TRBJ2-1; 11 nucleotides agree with TRBD2. The V gene's germline CDR1 is SGHTA and CDR2 FQGNSA. V was clipped by 3 bases and J by 7 bases; unmatched bases: 5. The CDR3 consists of 15 residues. CDR3 residues: CASSFSLAGGNEQFF. The CDR3 region has the DNA TGTGCCAGCAGCTTTAGCCTAGCGGGGGGAAATGAGCAGTTCTTC.

The rearrangement joins TRBV28 to TRBJ2-1, with 7 bases aligning to TRBD2. Looked up from germline, CDR1 is MDHEN and CDR2 is SYDVKM. V was pared by 8 bases and J by 5 bases, with 6 bases of the junction left unmatched. CDR3 length equals 13 residues. In DNA form, the CDR3 reads TGTGCCAGCGGAAGTGGGGGGGACAATGAGCAGTTCTTC. Its protein product is CASGSGGDNEQFF.

The J gene is TRBJ1-2, the V gene TRBV19; TRBD1 agrees at 9 bases. CDR3 length equals 15 residues. V was pared by 5 bases and J by 5 bases, with 9 bases of the junction left unmatched. The germline V gene encodes CDR1 LNHDA and CDR2 SQIVND (reference sequence). The CDR3 reads CASSFQDRGRYGYTF. CDR3 DNA: TGTGCCAGTAGTTTCCAAGACAGGGGGAGGTATGGCTACACCTTC.

This chain links TRBV28 with TRBJ1-4; possibly TRBD1 for D (5 bases). Germline V gives CDR1 MDHEN, CDR2 SYDVKM. Trimming pared 7 bases from V and 11 bases from J, leaving 14 bases between. The CDR3 loop spans 12 amino acids. The CDR3 DNA is TGTGCCAGCACCCTTGGGGGGAGGAAACTGTTTTTT. It codes for CASTLGGRKLFF.

The CDR3 spells CASRPRGQSSYEQYF. CDR3 sequence (DNA): TGTGCCAGCAGGCCCCGGGGACAGAGCTCCTACGAGCAGTACTTC. The V call is TRBV6-5, the J call TRBJ2-7; 7 bases match TRBD1. Germline trimming cut 6 bases from V and 0 bases from J; bases unmatched to any gene: 8. The CDR3 extends over 15 amino acids. The germline V gene encodes CDR1 MNHEY and CDR2 SVGAGI.

This clone showed up just once. The J gene is TRBJ2-4, the V gene TRBV5-1; D gene ambiguous. CDR1 and CDR2 from the germline V gene are SGHRS and YFSETQ. CDR3 size: 13 residues. The germline V and J ends were trimmed by 5 bases and 5 bases, with 11 bases remaining between them. CDR3 sequence (DNA): TGCGCCAGCAGTATCCAACGGGAAAACATTCAGTACTTC. Translating gives CASSIQRENIQYF. The whole variable domain, filled in from reference TRBV5-1 and TRBJ2-4, reads KAGVTQTPRYLIKTRGQQVTLSCSPISGHRSVSWYQQTPGQGLQFLFEYFSETQRNKGNFPGRFSGRQFSNSRSEMNVSTLELGDSALYLCASSIQRENIQYFGAGTRLSVL.

The J gene is TRBJ1-1, the V gene TRBV29-1; no reliable D call. CDR1 SQVTM and CDR2 ANQGSEA come from the germline V gene. This CDR3 is 11 amino acids long. Deletions cut 7 bases from V and 6 bases from J, with 12 bases between. The CDR3 DNA sequence: TGCAGCGCCGCAGGCGCTTCTGAAGCTTTCTTT. Amino acid sequence: CSAAGASEAFF.

The table lists this clone with a few counts. The chain carries TRBV4-1 and TRBJ1-6; 8 nucleotides line up with TRBD1. This CDR3 has 16 residues. The junction had 9 bases not matched to a gene; V was cut back by 1 base and J by 10 bases. The V gene's germline CDR1 is MGHRA and CDR2 YSYEKL. As DNA, the CDR3 is TGCGCCAGCAGCCAAGTGGCAGGTGGGACAGGCTCACCCCTCCACTTT. It specifies CASSQVAGGTGSPLHF.

This clone showed up just a few times. The V gene is TRBV9, the J gene TRBJ2-1, with TRBD2 matching 9 bases. This CDR3 has 15 residues. V was pared by 3 bases and J by 6 bases, with 7 bases of the junction left unmatched. Germline lookup yields CDR1 SGDLS and CDR2 YYNGEE. CDR3 residues: CASSETSGGGNEQFF. CDR3 coding DNA: TGTGCCAGCAGCGAGACTAGCGGAGGGGGCAATGAGCAGTTCTTC.

This clone was picked up one time. V usage is TRBV2 and J usage is TRBJ2-7; a possible D gene is TRBD2 (6 bases). This CDR3 has 15 amino acids. From germline, CDR1 is SNHLY and CDR2 FYNNEI. The V and J ends lost 4 bases and 0 bases respectively, with 13 bases between them. CDR3 protein: CASSVSSVSSYEQYF. CDR3 sequence (DNA): TGTGCCAGCAGTGTGTCTAGCGTGAGCTCCTACGAGCAGTACTTC.

The chain combines TRBV10-3 with TRBJ1-1, with a tentative D call TRBD1 (5 bases). The CDR3 contains 14 residues. V shed 8 bases and J shed 1 base, with 14 bases lying between them. CDR1 is ENHRY, CDR2 SYGVKD, per germline. CDR3 protein: CAIARAQGNTEAFF. The CDR3 region has the DNA TGTGCCATCGCCAGGGCCCAGGGGAACACTGAAGCTTTCTTT.

A few counts support this clone. The genes are TRBV30 and TRBJ2-5; D possibly corresponds to TRBD2 (7 bases). Between the trimmed V and J ends, which lost 1 base and 4 bases, there was a span of 13 bases. This CDR3 is built from 14 residues. Germline V gene lookup returns CDR1 GTSNPN and CDR2 SVGIG (reference sequence). CDR3 residues: CAWSGGGNVETQYF. The DNA of the CDR3 is TGTGCCTGGAGTGGGGGGGGCAATGTAGAGACCCAGTACTTC.

V usage is TRBV18 and J usage is TRBJ2-1, with a possible D match to TRBD1 (6 bases). V was pared by 4 bases and J by 7 bases, with 8 bases between. The CDR3 consists of 12 residues. Germline V gene lookup returns CDR1 KGHSH and CDR2 LQKENI. As DNA, the CDR3 is TGTGCCAGCTCACTACAGGGAAATGAGCAGTTCTTC. Translating it yields CASSLQGNEQFF.

The chain combines TRBV25-1 with TRBJ1-5; 10 bases line up with TRBD1. CDR1 is MGHDK and CDR2 is SYGVNS in the germline V gene. The V gene end was trimmed by 2 bases and the J gene end by 0 bases; junction bases not matched to a gene: 7. CDR3 length: 18 residues. For the CDR3, the DNA is TGTGCCAGCAGTGAAGGACAGGGGGAGCCTTATAGCAATCAGCCCCAGCATTTT. This codes for CASSEGQGEPYSNQPQHF.

The chain combines TRBV19 with TRBJ1-3; 8 bases match TRBD1. This CDR3 is built from 17 residues. The V segment lost 4 bases and the J segment 4 bases; nucleotides outside the gene matches: 12. CDR1 LNHDA and CDR2 SQIVND come from the germline V gene (reference sequence). The DNA for the CDR3 is TGTGCCAGTAGTAACCTGCCCGGACAGGGAGGAGGAAACACCATATATTTT. Translation gives CASSNLPGQGGGNTIYF.

The J gene is TRBJ2-7, the V gene TRBV28, with D tentatively TRBD1 (6 bases). Trimming took 9 bases from V and 6 from J, leaving 18 bases between them. This CDR3 contains 13 residues. In germline, CDR1 is MDHEN, CDR2 SYDVKM. CDR3 nucleotide sequence: TGTGCCAGTAACAGGGCAGGGTCCGGCGAGCAGTACTTC. Its translation is CASNRAGSGEQYF.

In this sample, this clone turned up a few times. The genes are TRBV13 and TRBJ1-5; 10 nucleotides line up with TRBD1. J gave up 2 bases and V 3 bases, and 1 base lay outside the gene matches. CDR1 and CDR2 (germline): PRHDT, FYEKMQ (reference sequence). The CDR3 length is 15 residues. This CDR3 is CASSFGTGGNQPQHF. The DNA of the CDR3 is TGTGCCAGCAGCTTCGGGACAGGGGGCAATCAGCCCCAGCATTTT.